The 20 T cell receptor beta chains presented below share a single source sample, sequenced in a study of blood T cell repertoires in COVID-19. TCRdb's table, derived via immunoSEQ multiplex PCR, lists solely in-frame clones and lacks some. Of around 50,000 clones listed, about nine tenths are singletons. Source material: peripheral blood. The receptors stem from a man aged 65 to 79 with acute or convalescent COVID-19.

V and J are TRBV5-4 and TRBJ1-1; possible D gene TRBD1, 5 bases. V lost 4 bases to trimming and J lost 1 base, with 17 bases between them. The CDR3 sequence is 16 residues long. Germline-derived CDR1 and CDR2 are SGHNT and YYREEE (reference sequence). CDR3 DNA: TGTGCCAGCAGCCCCGGAGGGCAGGGCGGGAACACTGAAGCTTTCTTT. It is translated as CASSPGGQGGNTEAFF.

The J gene is TRBJ2-2, the V gene TRBV9; 12 bases are a match to TRBD1. From germline, CDR1 is SGDLS and CDR2 YYNGEE. This CDR3 is built from 17 residues. Germline trimming cut 3 bases from V and 4 bases from J; bases unmatched to any gene: 7. CDR3 residues: CASSAPGTGGTTGELFF. The DNA of the CDR3 is TGTGCCAGCAGCGCACCCGGGACAGGGGGCACCACCGGGGAGCTGTTTTTT.

CDR3 protein: CASRGRQSYQPQHF. CDR3 DNA sequence: TGTGCCAGCAGGGGTCGACAGTCTTACCAGCCCCAGCATTTT. The chain combines TRBV6-5 with TRBJ1-5; weak D call: TRBD1 (5 bases). The V and J ends lost 6 bases and 7 bases respectively, with 16 bases between them. The CDR3 is made up of 14 amino acids. CDR1 is MNHEY, CDR2 SVGAGI, per germline.

This chain uses TRBV7-3 with TRBJ2-3, with 9 bases that match TRBD2. Germline V gene lookup returns CDR1 SGHTA and CDR2 FQGTGA. Trimming removed 0 bases from V and 0 bases from J; junction bases left unmatched: 7. The CDR3 totals 18 residues. CDR3 residues: CASSLTRSGGSSTDTQYF. The DNA of the CDR3 is TGTGCCAGCAGCTTAACGCGTAGCGGGGGCTCTAGCACAGATACGCAGTATTTT.

The table lists this clone with a few counts. The chain links TRBV19 to TRBJ2-2; tentative D call: TRBD1 (5 bases). CDR3 length: 16 amino acids. Trimming left V 0 bases short and J 0 bases short, with 8 bases between. Germline V gene data show CDR1 as LNHDA and CDR2 as SQIVND (reference sequence). CDR3 nucleotide sequence: TGTGCCAGTAGTATAGAGGAACAGGCGAACACCGGGGAGCTGTTTTTT. This encodes CASSIEEQANTGELFF.

A single count supports this clone. V is TRBV25-1 and J is TRBJ2-7; D is possibly TRBD1 (6 bases). Germline-derived CDR1 and CDR2 are MGHDK and SYGVNS. This CDR3 contains 14 residues. Trimming took 4 bases from V and 4 from J, leaving 14 bases between them. The CDR3, as DNA: TGTGCCAGCAGTGTCGCAGGGGCAAGATACGAGCAGTACTTC. It encodes CASSVAGARYEQYF.

This chain uses TRBV2 with TRBJ1-1; maybe TRBD1 (5 bases). V was clipped by 6 bases and J by 0 bases, with 8 bases between them. The germline V gene encodes CDR1 SNHLY and CDR2 FYNNEI. This CDR3 comprises 13 residues. The CDR3 spells CASRVRVNTEAFF. The CDR3, as DNA: TGTGCCAGCAGGGTCAGGGTGAACACTGAAGCTTTCTTT.

CDR3 coding DNA: TGTGCCAGCAGCGACAGGGGATTGAGCAATGAGCAGTTCTTC. This gives the protein CASSDRGLSNEQFF. The chain employs TRBV2 and TRBJ2-1, with 8 positions matching TRBD1. The CDR3 has 14 amino acids. V shed 6 bases and J 6 bases; nucleotides not matched to a gene: 7. CDR1 is SNHLY and CDR2 is FYNNEI in the germline V gene. The full variable domain, its missing parts supplied by reference TRBV2 and TRBJ2-1, is EPEVTQTPSHQVTQMGQEVILRCVPISNHLYFYWYRQILGQKVEFLVSFYNNEISEKSEIFDDQFSVERPDGSNFTLKIRSTKLEDSAMYFCASSDRGLSNEQFFGPGTRLTVL.

This clone was counted a single time. This chain connects TRBV5-4 to TRBJ1-6; TRBD1 is a possible D gene (5 bases). The germline CDR1 and CDR2 sequences are SGHNT and YYREEE (reference sequence). The ends were cut back, 3 bases at V and 6 bases at J, with 10 bases in the middle. The CDR3 spans 14 residues. The CDR3 spells CASSSGRGNSPLHF. The DNA of the CDR3 is TGTGCCAGCAGCTCCGGGAGGGGTAATTCACCCCTCCACTTT.

J is TRBJ1-2 and V is TRBV30; D remains unclear. CDR3 length: 13 residues. Between the trimmed V and J ends, which lost 4 bases and 2 bases, there was a span of 11 bases. The germline CDR1 and CDR2 sequences are GTSNPN and SVGIG (reference sequence). The CDR3 nucleotides read TGTGCCTGGACAGGAGGACTGAACTATGGCTACACCTTC. Amino acid sequence: CAWTGGLNYGYTF.

CDR3 sequence reads: CASTRDRGTFEQYF. The DNA for the CDR3 is TGTGCCAGCACTAGAGACAGGGGGACTTTCGAGCAGTACTTC. The chain employs TRBV6-5 and TRBJ2-7; 9 bases are shared with TRBD1. Unmatched junction bases numbered 10, after V lost 7 bases and J lost 6 bases. There are 14 residues in the CDR3. CDR1 and CDR2 (germline): MNHEY, SVGAGI.

The chain joins TRBV5-1 to TRBJ1-2, with 8 bases lining up with TRBD1. Germline-derived CDR1 and CDR2 are SGHRS and YFSETQ. With 4 bases clipped from V and 7 bases from J, the junction kept 18 bases outside the gene matches. The CDR3 is 17 residues long. CDR3 nucleotide sequence: TGCGCCAGCAGCCCCAAGCAGGACAGGGAGGTTAGAGGTGGCTACACCTTC. Its translation is CASSPKQDREVRGGYTF.

Only one count was recorded for this clone. The V and J genes are TRBV19 and TRBJ2-2, with D unresolved. Germline V CDR1 and CDR2: LNHDA, SQIVND (reference sequence). Deletions cut 1 base from V and 6 bases from J, with 6 bases between. The CDR3 runs 13 residues. CDR3: CASSIGVAGELFF. In DNA form, the CDR3 reads TGTGCCAGTAGTATAGGAGTCGCCGGGGAGCTGTTTTTT.

This chain uses TRBV6-5 with TRBJ1-5, with 9 positions matching TRBD1. The CDR3 is 13 amino acids. Germline CDR1 reads MNHEY; CDR2 reads SVGAGI. Losses at the gene ends were 7 bases for V and 5 bases for J; bases not matched to a gene: 3. The CDR3 protein is CASTGQGDQPQHF. The CDR3 DNA reads TGTGCCAGCACGGGACAGGGCGATCAGCCCCAGCATTTT.

The gene calls are TRBV6-6 and TRBJ1-2; possibly TRBD1 for D (5 bases). The V end lost 0 bases, the J end lost 8 bases, and 13 bases lay between the germline ends. The germline V gene encodes CDR1 MNHNY and CDR2 SVGAGI (reference sequence). The CDR3 is made up of 14 amino acids. The CDR3, as DNA: TGTGCCAGCAGTTACTCATCGGGGGTGGAGGGCTACACCTTC. Translation gives CASSYSSGVEGYTF.

V is TRBV13 and J is TRBJ2-5, with TRBD2 identical over 11 bases. V was clipped by 3 bases and J by 2 bases; unmatched bases: 2. Germline V CDR1 and CDR2: PRHDT, FYEKMQ (reference sequence). The CDR3 consists of 15 residues. CDR3 DNA: TGTGCCAGCAGCTTCCGACTAGCGGGGCAAGAGACCCAGTACTTC. As protein: CASSFRLAGQETQYF. The entire variable domain, with the rest obtained from reference TRBV13 and TRBJ2-5, is as follows: AAGVIQSPRHLIKEKRETATLKCYPIPRHDTVYWYQQGPGQDPQFLISFYEKMQSDKGSIPDRFSAQQFSDYHSELNMSSLELGDSALYFCASSFRLAGQETQYFGPGTRLLVL.

The rearrangement joins TRBV5-1 to TRBJ1-1; 7 bases map to TRBD1. V trimming: 4 bases; J trimming: 5 bases; junction bases outside the gene matches: 11. The germline V gene has CDR1 SGHRS and CDR2 YFSETQ. CDR3 size: 15 residues. CDR3 sequence: CASSPRGGGETEAFF. Written as DNA, the CDR3 is TGCGCCAGCAGCCCCCGTGGAGGGGGCGAAACTGAAGCTTTCTTT.

This clone was recorded once. V is TRBV7-2 and J is TRBJ2-7, with 10 bases identical to TRBD2. V lost 2 bases and J lost 6; bases outside the gene matches: 10. The germline V gene has CDR1 SGHTA and CDR2 FQGNSA. The CDR3 runs to 16 residues. In DNA form, the CDR3 reads TGTGCCAGCAGCTTATATGAGCGGGGGGGCCCTCGCGAGCAGTACTTC. Its translation: CASSLYERGGPREQYF.

This sequence joins TRBV27 and TRBJ2-3, with 8 nucleotides matching TRBD2. Germline CDR1 and CDR2: MNHEY and SMNVEV (reference sequence). Trimming took 6 bases from V and 3 from J; bases not matched to a gene: 2. The CDR3 consists of 13 residues. DNA of the CDR3: TGTGCCAGCAGAGGACTAGCAACAGATACGCAGTATTTT. Protein product: CASRGLATDTQYF.

This chain connects TRBV5-6 to TRBJ2-5, with D perhaps matching TRBD2 (6 bases). V was cut by 2 bases and J by 4 bases, with 15 bases left in between. CDR3 length equals 15 residues. CDR1 and CDR2 from the germline V gene are SGHDT and YYEEEE. CDR3 loop: CASSFRRLGGETQYF. The CDR3 coding sequence is TGTGCCAGCAGCTTTCGACGGCTGGGAGGAGAGACCCAGTACTTC.